The T cell receptor beta chain described here comes from a study of cytomegalovirus exposure and HLA in healthy donors. Use of 60 Vbeta and 13 Jbeta primers characterized the PCR. Authors' processing steps: In a later analysis, some 80 million unique TCR beta chains included roughly 11 million shared by two or more donors. Here immunoSEQ multiplex PCR was the method, and the copy in TCRdb shows in-frame clones only, minus some. The D gene and trimming were derived from the DNA, and the V and J assignments and clone size from that table. The sample has roughly 120,000 clones, 75% to 80% seen once. This clone has a single count. Its matching antigen is unknown. Germline V CDR1 and CDR2: LGHNA, YNFKEQ. The CDR3 covers 18 residues. The V end was cut by 0 bases, the J end by 0 bases, with 17 bases between. Overall study results and limits: Beyond CMV serostatus, there was no information to go on about immune exposure. As a later analysis revealed, most CMV-associated TCR beta chains appeared HLA-restricted.

This chain joins TRBV4-2 and TRBJ1-1, with a weak D call TRBD1 (5 bases). Sample: PBMCs. The source is a young woman in good health and CMV-seropositive. The CDR3 sequence is CASSQETLLTALNTEAFF. CDR3 nucleotides: TGTGCCAGCAGCCAAGAGACCCTATTGACAGCCTTGAACACTGAAGCTTTCTTT.